This T cell receptor beta chain emerged from a study of cytomegalovirus exposure and HLA in healthy donors. V was pared by 11 bases and J by 2 bases, with 8 bases of the junction left unmatched. The CDR3 runs 15 residues. Germline V gene sequence: CDR1 SNHLY, CDR2 FYNNEI. PCR used 60 Vbeta primers and 13 Jbeta primers. Assay used: immunoSEQ multiplex PCR; TCRdb lists only in-frame clones, some missing. The table has about 110,000 clones, 73% seen once; the top ten hold about 8.4%. The clonotype originates from a man aged 40-50 years in good health and CMV-seronegative. The chain uses TRBV2 and TRBJ2-6, with 8 bases that match TRBD1. The specimen sequenced was PBMCs. CDR3 sequence reads: CAGEQGVTGANVLTF. CDR3 in DNA: TGTGCCGGAGAACAGGGGGTGACTGGGGCCAACGTCCTGACTTTC.